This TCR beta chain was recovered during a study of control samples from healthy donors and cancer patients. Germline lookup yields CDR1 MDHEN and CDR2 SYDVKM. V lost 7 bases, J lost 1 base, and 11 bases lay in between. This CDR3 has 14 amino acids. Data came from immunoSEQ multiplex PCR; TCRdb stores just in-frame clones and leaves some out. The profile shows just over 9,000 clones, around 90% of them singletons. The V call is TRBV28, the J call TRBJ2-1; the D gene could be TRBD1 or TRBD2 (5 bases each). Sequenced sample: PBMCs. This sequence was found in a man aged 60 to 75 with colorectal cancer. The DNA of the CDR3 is TGTGCCAGCACCCCAGAGGGGTCCTACAATGAGCAGTTCTTC. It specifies CASTPEGSYNEQFF.